This TCR beta chain was sequenced for a study of OX40 agonist ivuxolimab in advanced cancers. The wider study: Hepatocellular carcinoma, melanoma, renal cell or head and neck cancer affected the dose-escalation patients.

Sequencing was performed with immunoSEQ multiplex PCR; in TCRdb, only in-frame clones are kept and a portion is missing. The profile covers 100,000 or so clones, with roughly 84% appearing a single time and about 0.29% taken by the ten largest. V was shortened by 0 bases and J by 5 bases, with 16 bases between the two germline ends. The CDR3 loop spans 16 amino acids. Germline assignment: CDR1 LGHNA and CDR2 YSLEER. This TCR came from an adult with an advanced solid tumor such as melanoma, head and neck, liver or kidney cancer. The input for sequencing was CD4+ or CD8+ T cells sorted from blood, taken in a trial of the OX40 agonist ivuxolimab. The chain links TRBV4-3 to TRBJ2-5; D gene ambiguous. The DNA of the CDR3 is TGCGCCAGCAGCCAAGAGACCGTCGCCCCCTTGGAGACCCAGTACTTC. Its translation: CASSQETVAPLETQYF.